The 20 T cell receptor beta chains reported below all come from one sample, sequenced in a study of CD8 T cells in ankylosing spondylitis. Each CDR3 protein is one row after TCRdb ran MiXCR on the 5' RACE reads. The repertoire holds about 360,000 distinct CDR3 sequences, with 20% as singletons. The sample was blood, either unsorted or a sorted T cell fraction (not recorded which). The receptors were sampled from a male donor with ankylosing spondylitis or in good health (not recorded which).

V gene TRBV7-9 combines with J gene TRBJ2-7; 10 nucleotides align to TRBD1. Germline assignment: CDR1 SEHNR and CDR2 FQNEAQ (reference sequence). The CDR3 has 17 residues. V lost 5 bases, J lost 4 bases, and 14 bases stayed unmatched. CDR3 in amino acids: CASSLPSPGTGAYEQYF. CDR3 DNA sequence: TGTGCCAGCAGCCTTCCCTCCCCCGGGACAGGGGCATACGAGCAGTACTTC.

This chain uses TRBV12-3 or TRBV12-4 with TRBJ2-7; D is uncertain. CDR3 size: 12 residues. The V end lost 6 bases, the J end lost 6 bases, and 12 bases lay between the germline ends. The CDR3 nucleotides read TGTGCCAGCAGCCCCGTTCCGGGCGAGCAGTACTTC. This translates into CASSPVPGEQYF.

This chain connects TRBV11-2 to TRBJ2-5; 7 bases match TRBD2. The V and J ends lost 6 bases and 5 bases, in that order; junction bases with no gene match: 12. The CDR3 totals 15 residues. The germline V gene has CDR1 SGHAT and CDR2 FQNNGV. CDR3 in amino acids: CASRPSAGKAETQYF. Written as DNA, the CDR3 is TGTGCCAGCAGACCATCAGCGGGAAAGGCGGAGACCCAGTACTTC.

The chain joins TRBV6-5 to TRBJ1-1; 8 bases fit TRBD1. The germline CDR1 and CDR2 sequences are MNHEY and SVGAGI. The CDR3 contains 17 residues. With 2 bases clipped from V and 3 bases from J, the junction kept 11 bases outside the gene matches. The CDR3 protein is CASSYTPTGEEDTEAFF. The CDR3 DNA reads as TGTGCCAGCAGTTACACCCCGACAGGGGAGGAGGACACTGAAGCTTTCTTT.

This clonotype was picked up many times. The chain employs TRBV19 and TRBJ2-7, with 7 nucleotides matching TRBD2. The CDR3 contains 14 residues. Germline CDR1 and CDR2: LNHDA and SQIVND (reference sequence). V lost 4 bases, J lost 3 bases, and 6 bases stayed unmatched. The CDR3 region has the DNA TGTGCCAGTAGTAATTGGCCTAGCGGCTACGAGCAGTACTTC. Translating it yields CASSNWPSGYEQYF.

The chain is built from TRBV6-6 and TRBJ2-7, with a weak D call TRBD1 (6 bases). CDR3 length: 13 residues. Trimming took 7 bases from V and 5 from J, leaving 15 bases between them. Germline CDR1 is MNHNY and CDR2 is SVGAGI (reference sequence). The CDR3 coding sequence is TGTGCCAGCACCGCGACAGGTTTTGACGAGCAGTACTTC. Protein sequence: CASTATGFDEQYF.

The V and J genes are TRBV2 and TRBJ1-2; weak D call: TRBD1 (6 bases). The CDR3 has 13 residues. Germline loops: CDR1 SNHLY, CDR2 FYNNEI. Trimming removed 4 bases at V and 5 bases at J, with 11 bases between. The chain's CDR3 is CASSAPGAYGYTF. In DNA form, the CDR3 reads TGTGCCAGCAGTGCCCCGGGGGCGTATGGCTACACCTTC.

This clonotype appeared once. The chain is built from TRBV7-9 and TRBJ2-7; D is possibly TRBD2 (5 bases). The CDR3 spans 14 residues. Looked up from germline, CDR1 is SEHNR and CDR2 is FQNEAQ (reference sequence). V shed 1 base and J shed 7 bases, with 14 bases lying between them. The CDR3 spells CASSLGRKGVEQYF. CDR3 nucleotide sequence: TGTGCCAGCAGCTTAGGGAGGAAAGGAGTAGAGCAGTACTTC. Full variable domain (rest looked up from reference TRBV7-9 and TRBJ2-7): DTGVSQNPRHKITKRGQNVTFRCDPISEHNRLYWYRQTLGQGPEFLTYFQNEAQLEKSRLLSDRFSAERPKGSFSTLEIQRTEQGDSAMYLCASSLGRKGVEQYFGPGTRLTVT.

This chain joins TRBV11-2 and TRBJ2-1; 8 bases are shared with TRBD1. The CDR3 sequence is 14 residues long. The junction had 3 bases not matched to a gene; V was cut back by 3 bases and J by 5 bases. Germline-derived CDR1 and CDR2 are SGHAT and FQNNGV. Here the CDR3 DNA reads TGTGCCAGCAGCTTCGGACAGGGACACAATGAGCAGTTCTTC. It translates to CASSFGQGHNEQFF.

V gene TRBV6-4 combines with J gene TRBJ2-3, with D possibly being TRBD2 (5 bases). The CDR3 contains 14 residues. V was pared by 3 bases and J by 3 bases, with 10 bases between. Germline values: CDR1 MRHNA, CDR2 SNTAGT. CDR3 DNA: TGTGCCAGCAGTGAAAACGGGGAGACAGATACGCAGTATTTT. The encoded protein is CASSENGETDTQYF.

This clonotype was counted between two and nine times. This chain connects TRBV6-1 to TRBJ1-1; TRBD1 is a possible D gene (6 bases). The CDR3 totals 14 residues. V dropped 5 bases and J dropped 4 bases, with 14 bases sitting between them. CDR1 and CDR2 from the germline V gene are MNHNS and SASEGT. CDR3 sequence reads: CASSPHRVGTEAFF. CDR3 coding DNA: TGTGCCAGCAGTCCGCACAGGGTTGGCACTGAAGCTTTCTTT.

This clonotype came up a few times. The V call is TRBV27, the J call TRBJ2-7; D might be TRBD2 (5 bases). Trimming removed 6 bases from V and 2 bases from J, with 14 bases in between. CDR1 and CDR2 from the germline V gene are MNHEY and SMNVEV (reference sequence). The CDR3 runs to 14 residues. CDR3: CASSSAGLTYEQYF. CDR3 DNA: TGTGCCAGCAGCTCCGCCGGACTGACCTACGAGCAGTACTTC.

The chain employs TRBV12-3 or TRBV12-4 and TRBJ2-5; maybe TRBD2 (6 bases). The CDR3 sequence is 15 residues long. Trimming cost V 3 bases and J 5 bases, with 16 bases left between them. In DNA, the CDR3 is TGTGCCAGCAGTTTGGGGTGGACGGAGGGGGAGACCCAGTACTTC. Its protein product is CASSLGWTEGETQYF.

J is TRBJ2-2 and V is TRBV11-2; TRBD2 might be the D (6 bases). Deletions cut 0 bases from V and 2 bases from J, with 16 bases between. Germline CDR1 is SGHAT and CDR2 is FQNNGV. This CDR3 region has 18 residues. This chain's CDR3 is CASSLDFGTDINTGELFF. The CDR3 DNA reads TGTGCCAGCAGCTTAGATTTCGGGACTGATATTAACACCGGGGAGCTGTTTTTT.

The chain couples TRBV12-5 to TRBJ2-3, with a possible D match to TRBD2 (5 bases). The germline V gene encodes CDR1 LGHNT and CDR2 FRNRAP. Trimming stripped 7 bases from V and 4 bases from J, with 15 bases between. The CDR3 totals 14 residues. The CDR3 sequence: CASAPGTRADTQYF. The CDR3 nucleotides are TGTGCTAGTGCCCCGGGCACGCGGGCAGATACGCAGTATTTT.

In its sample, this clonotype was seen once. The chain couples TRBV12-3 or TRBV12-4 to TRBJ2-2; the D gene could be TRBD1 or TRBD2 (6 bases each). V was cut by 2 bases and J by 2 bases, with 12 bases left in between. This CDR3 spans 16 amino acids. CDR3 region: CASSLWGATNTGELFF. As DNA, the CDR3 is TGTGCCAGCAGTTTATGGGGGGCGACCAACACCGGGGAGCTGTTTTTT.

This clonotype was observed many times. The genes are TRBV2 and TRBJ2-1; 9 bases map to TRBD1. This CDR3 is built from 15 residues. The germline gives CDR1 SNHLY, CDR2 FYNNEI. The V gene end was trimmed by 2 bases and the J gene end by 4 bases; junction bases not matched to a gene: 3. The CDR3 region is CASSELGTGYNEQFF. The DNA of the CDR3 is TGTGCCAGCAGTGAACTCGGGACAGGGTACAATGAGCAGTTCTTC.

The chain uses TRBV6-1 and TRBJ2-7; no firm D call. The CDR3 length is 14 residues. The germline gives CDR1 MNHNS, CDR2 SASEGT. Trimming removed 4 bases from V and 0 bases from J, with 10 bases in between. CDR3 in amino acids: CASSVIPNSYEQYF. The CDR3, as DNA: TGTGCCAGCAGTGTGATCCCGAACTCCTACGAGCAGTACTTC.

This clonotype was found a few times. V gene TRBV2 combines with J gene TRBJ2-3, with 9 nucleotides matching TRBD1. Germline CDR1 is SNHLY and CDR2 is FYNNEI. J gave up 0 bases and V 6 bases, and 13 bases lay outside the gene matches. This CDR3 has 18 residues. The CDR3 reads CASREPGQGIPSTDTQYF. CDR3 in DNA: TGTGCCAGCAGGGAACCGGGACAGGGAATTCCCAGCACAGATACGCAGTATTTT.

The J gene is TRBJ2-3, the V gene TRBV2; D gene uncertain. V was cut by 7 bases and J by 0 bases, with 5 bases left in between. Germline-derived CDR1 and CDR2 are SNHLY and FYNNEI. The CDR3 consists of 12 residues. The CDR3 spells CASTESTDTQYF. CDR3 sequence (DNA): TGTGCCAGCACCGAGAGCACAGATACGCAGTATTTT.